The 31 T cell receptor beta chains in this list originate from one sample, sequenced in a study of post-analysis software for immune sequencing data. Study results and limitations: In patients, TRBV5-6, TRBV5-1 and TRBV20-1 belonged to roughly 5 TRBV segments found more frequently than in controls.

The TCR beta cDNA libraries carried unique molecular identifiers. Each CDR3 protein is one row after TCRdb ran MiXCR on the PCR reads. This sample has a few hundred thousand distinct CDR3 sequences, with 30% to 45% found just once. These TCRs are of unknown antigen specificity. Input material: blood. Receptor source: a girl between 5 and 17 years old with multiple sclerosis.

The V and J genes are TRBV5-4 and TRBJ1-2; D unclear. Trimming removed 0 bases at V and 2 bases at J, with 8 bases between. This CDR3 contains 14 residues. Germline V CDR1 and CDR2: SGHNT, YYREEE (reference sequence). DNA of the CDR3: TGTGCCAGCAGCTTGGAGGCAGAGAACTATGGCTACACCTTC. Amino acid sequence: CASSLEAENYGYTF.

V and J are TRBV6-5 and TRBJ1-1; D not certain. V dropped 6 bases and J dropped 2 bases, with 13 bases sitting between them. Germline V CDR1 and CDR2: MNHEY, SVGAGI. CDR3 length equals 14 residues. CDR3 sequence (DNA): TGTGCCAGCAGGAGTAACCAGGATAACACTGAAGCTTTCTTT. This translates into CASRSNQDNTEAFF.

The chain combines TRBV7-9 with TRBJ2-5; a possible D gene is TRBD1 (6 bases). Trimming removed 3 bases from V and 10 bases from J, with 12 bases in between. Germline CDR1 reads SEHNR; CDR2 reads FQNEAQ (reference sequence). The CDR3 consists of 12 residues. The CDR3 reads CASSFDPGDQYF. The CDR3 nucleotides read TGTGCCAGCAGCTTCGACCCAGGGGACCAGTACTTC.

The rearrangement links TRBV20-1 to TRBJ2-3; TRBD2 matches at 7 bases. Germline-derived CDR1 and CDR2 are DFQATT and SNEGSKA (reference sequence). The V segment lost 7 bases and the J segment 5 bases; nucleotides outside the gene matches: 6. The CDR3 loop spans 12 amino acids. The CDR3 sequence: CSGGGRRDTQYF. Written as DNA, the CDR3 is TGCAGTGGCGGGGGTAGAAGAGATACGCAGTATTTT.

This chain connects TRBV29-1 to TRBJ1-6; TRBD1 aligns across 7 bases. The CDR3 consists of 13 residues. Trimming at V came to 6 bases and at J to 5 bases, leaving 4 bases not matched to a gene. CDR1 SQVTM and CDR2 ANQGSEA come from the germline V gene. The CDR3, as DNA: TGCAGCGTCGCCGGGACAGATAATTCACCCCTCCACTTT. It specifies CSVAGTDNSPLHF.

The CDR3 bases are TGTGCCAGCAGTTTTGTCGGGGCCTCTTCCTACGAGCAGTACTTC. The encoded protein is CASSFVGASSYEQYF. The chain employs TRBV12-3 or TRBV12-4 and TRBJ2-7; TRBD1 or TRBD2 may be the D gene (5 bases each). Trimming shortened V by 3 bases and J by 1 base, and 13 bases separated the two germline ends. The CDR3 runs 15 residues.

This clonotype was detected a few times. V gene TRBV20-1 combines with J gene TRBJ2-1; D gene uncertain. This CDR3 comprises 14 residues. The germline gives CDR1 DFQATT, CDR2 SNEGSKA (reference sequence). Trimming pared 1 base from V and 5 bases from J, leaving 12 bases between. The CDR3 nucleotides are TGCAGTGCTAGAGTACTGGGGTTTGACAATGAGCAGTTCTTC. Amino acid sequence: CSARVLGFDNEQFF.

This clonotype was counted only a few times. This chain connects TRBV10-3 to TRBJ2-7; D is unresolved. V was clipped by 0 bases and J by 2 bases, with 2 bases between them. The CDR3 has 12 amino acids. Germline V gene data show CDR1 as ENHRY and CDR2 as SYGVKD. CDR3 DNA: TGTGCCATCAGTGAGTCAGCCTACGAGCAGTACTTC. It is translated as CAISESAYEQYF.

This clonotype was seen at least ten times. The chain joins TRBV29-1 to TRBJ2-1; perhaps TRBD2 as D (7 bases). CDR3 size: 15 residues. In germline, CDR1 is SQVTM, CDR2 ANQGSEA. V was cut by 1 base and J by 0 bases, with 10 bases left in between. The CDR3 DNA reads as TGCAGCGTTGAAGGCGGGGGCCTCTCCTACAATGAGCAGTTCTTC. It is translated as CSVEGGGLSYNEQFF.

The gene calls are TRBV10-3 and TRBJ2-3; no firm D call. Germline lookup yields CDR1 ENHRY and CDR2 SYGVKD. This CDR3 is built from 12 residues. The V end lost 2 bases, the J end lost 4 bases, and 4 bases lay between the germline ends. CDR3 DNA: TGTGCCATCAGTGAGGTGGCAGATACGCAGTATTTT. Amino acid sequence: CAISEVADTQYF.

Note on this clonotype: This may arise from a read error, as a much more abundant clone is one base away. V usage is TRBV29-1 and J usage is TRBJ2-5; maybe TRBD1 (7 bases). CDR1 is SQVTM, CDR2 ANQGSEA, per germline. CDR3 length: 16 residues. V was clipped by 3 bases and J by 1 base, with 18 bases between them. This CDR3 is CSVDSRAGGTQETQYF. For the CDR3, the DNA is TGCAGCGTTGATAGTAGGGCAGGGGGGACCCAAGAGACCCAGTACTTC.

This clonotype was seen only a few times. The chain's CDR3 is CASSFPGTAYNEQFF. In nucleotides, the CDR3 is TGTGCCAGCAGTTTCCCCGGGACAGCCTACAATGAGCAGTTCTTC. V gene TRBV12-3 or TRBV12-4 combines with J gene TRBJ2-1; 7 nucleotides agree with TRBD1. The CDR3 covers 15 residues. V was pared by 3 bases and J by 2 bases, with 4 bases of the junction left unmatched.

This clonotype was recorded a few times. The gene calls are TRBV12-3 or TRBV12-4 and TRBJ1-2; unclear D gene. CDR3 length equals 12 residues. V shed 4 bases and J shed 4 bases, with 7 bases lying between them. The CDR3 loop is CASSSKLYGYTF. The CDR3 coding sequence is TGTGCCAGCAGTTCTAAGCTCTATGGCTACACCTTC.

This clonotype was detected only a few times. The chain joins TRBV18 to TRBJ2-5, with a weak D call TRBD1 (5 bases). The CDR3 sequence is 13 residues long. The germline V gene encodes CDR1 KGHSH and CDR2 LQKENI. With 6 bases removed from V and 2 bases from J, the gap between germline ends came to 10 bases. CDR3 loop: CASSSQAQETQYF. CDR3 nucleotides: TGTGCCAGCTCGTCACAGGCGCAAGAGACCCAGTACTTC.

J is TRBJ1-5 and V is TRBV2; D not resolved. Trimming removed 3 bases from V and 5 bases from J, with 11 bases in between. The CDR3 contains 14 residues. CDR1 is SNHLY, CDR2 FYNNEI, per germline. CDR3 coding DNA: TGTGCCAGCAGTGAGGTGAGATTCGATCAGCCCCAGCATTTT. Residues: CASSEVRFDQPQHF.

The CDR3 reads CASSQEVGHVGANVLTF. DNA of the CDR3: TGTGCCAGCAGCCAAGAGGTCGGGCACGTGGGGGCCAACGTCCTGACTTTC. V and J are TRBV4-2 and TRBJ2-6; D remains ambiguous. The V gene's germline CDR1 is LGHNA and CDR2 YNFKEQ. The germline V and J ends were trimmed by 0 bases and 4 bases, with 13 bases remaining between them. CDR3 size: 17 residues.

In its sample, this clonotype was seen a few times. The chain recombines TRBV5-4 with TRBJ1-1; no clear D. Trimming removed 3 bases at V and 3 bases at J, with 9 bases between. In germline, CDR1 is SGHNT, CDR2 YYREEE (reference sequence). The length of the CDR3 is 13 residues. The DNA of the CDR3 is TGTGCCAGCAGCTACTCAAGGGACACTGAAGCTTTCTTT. Its protein is CASSYSRDTEAFF.

Only one count was recorded for this clonotype. The rearrangement uses TRBV6-5 and TRBJ2-5; D may be TRBD1 (5 bases). Germline loops: CDR1 MNHEY, CDR2 SVGAGI. The ends were cut back, 0 bases at V and 11 bases at J, with 10 bases in the middle. The CDR3 has 12 residues. The CDR3 reads CASSYSMGQQYF. As DNA, the CDR3 is TGTGCCAGCAGTTACTCGATGGGGCAGCAGTACTTC.

The chain links TRBV24-1 to TRBJ2-7, with 7 bases aligning to TRBD2. The CDR3 length is 14 residues. Germline trimming cut 7 bases from V and 1 base from J; bases unmatched to any gene: 6. Germline V gene lookup returns CDR1 KGHDR and CDR2 SFDVKD. The CDR3 nucleotides are TGTGCCACCAGCTTCAGCGGGGATTCCTACGAGCAGTACTTC. Protein product: CATSFSGDSYEQYF.

This clonotype was seen a few times. The rearrangement joins TRBV9 to TRBJ1-6; D is undetermined. Germline V gene sequence: CDR1 SGDLS, CDR2 YYNGEE. CDR3 size: 13 residues. V lost 0 bases, J lost 7 bases, and 5 bases lay in between. The CDR3 bases are TGTGCCAGCAGCGTAGGTGGGAATTCACCCCTCCACTTT. This codes for CASSVGGNSPLHF.

A word on this clonotype: One end of the junction is discordant with germline, which a read error may explain. This sequence joins TRBV13 and TRBJ2-1; TRBD2 matches at 10 bases. The V gene's germline CDR1 is PRHDT and CDR2 FYEKMQ (reference sequence). This CDR3 region has 15 residues. This chain's CDR3 is CASSPGLARVNGQFF. CDR3 nucleotides: TGTGCCAGCAGCCCGGGACTAGCGCGGGTCAATGGGCAGTTCTTC.

The V and J genes are TRBV7-6 and TRBJ1-5; TRBD1 is a possible D gene (6 bases). Germline V lookup: CDR1 SGHVS, CDR2 FNYEAQ. The V gene lost 2 bases and the J gene lost 5 bases, with 19 bases spanning the gap. The CDR3 is 17 amino acids. The CDR3 DNA reads TGTGCCAGCAGCTTAACGGCAGGGGAAGCTTTGGATCAGCCCCAGCATTTT. It specifies CASSLTAGEALDQPQHF.

As for this clonotype: The junction does not match germline at one end; this may be a read error. The chain has TRBV20-1 and TRBJ2-1; TRBD2 might be the D (6 bases). Looked up from germline, CDR1 is DFQATT and CDR2 is SNEGSKA (reference sequence). The length of the CDR3 is 19 residues. The CDR3 DNA sequence: TGCAGTGTTAGAGATTGGGGGGACCGAGGGGTTAGCTCCTACAATGAGCAGTTCTTC. Its protein product is CSVRDWGDRGVSSYNEQFF.

This clonotype was found a few times. The gene calls are TRBV4-2 and TRBJ2-3; 10 bases map to TRBD1. The germline gives CDR1 LGHNA, CDR2 YNFKEQ. There are 15 residues in the CDR3. The ends lost 7 bases at V and 2 bases at J; junction bases unmatched: 6. In DNA form, the CDR3 reads TGTGCCAGCACCTTGGGACAGGGGACCACAGATACGCAGTATTTT. It encodes CASTLGQGTTDTQYF.

The CDR3 protein is CASSGGINYGYTF. The CDR3 coding sequence is TGCGCCAGCAGTGGTGGGATCAACTATGGCTACACCTTC. V gene TRBV10-2 combines with J gene TRBJ1-2; D gene ambiguous. The CDR3 spans 13 residues. V was pared by 4 bases and J by 2 bases, with 8 bases between. Germline V gene data show CDR1 as WSHSY and CDR2 as SAAADI.

Only one count was recorded for this clonotype. The chain couples TRBV7-9 to TRBJ2-5; D call uncertain. The V gene lost 4 bases and the J gene lost 5 bases, with 14 bases spanning the gap. The CDR3 covers 14 residues. Germline loops: CDR1 SEHNR, CDR2 FQNEAQ (reference sequence). The CDR3 nucleotides are TGTGCCAGCAGCTATCACCTGGCCATGGAGACCCAGTACTTC. Encoded protein: CASSYHLAMETQYF.

This clonotype was counted ten times or more. The chain carries TRBV12-3 or TRBV12-4 and TRBJ2-1, with D hard to call. This CDR3 region has 14 residues. Deletions cut 2 bases from V and 6 bases from J, with 11 bases between. The CDR3 loop is CASSLWATGNEQFF. CDR3 DNA: TGTGCCAGCAGTTTATGGGCGACGGGCAATGAGCAGTTCTTC.

The chain joins TRBV20-1 to TRBJ1-6, with D perhaps TRBD1 (6 bases). Germline V gives CDR1 DFQATT, CDR2 SNEGSKA (reference sequence). CDR3 length equals 15 residues. V lost 2 bases to trimming and J lost 9 bases, with 17 bases between them. CDR3 nucleotides: TGCAGTGCTAGAACAATTCGGACCAGGGGTTCACCCCTCCACTTT. It encodes CSARTIRTRGSPLHF.

A few counts support this clonotype. DNA of the CDR3: TGTGCCACCACCGTAAGGGGGGAGGGGTTCCAAGAGACCCAGTACTTC. This encodes CATTVRGEGFQETQYF. V and J are TRBV24-1 and TRBJ2-5, with a possible D match to TRBD2 (7 bases). The germline gives CDR1 KGHDR, CDR2 SFDVKD. V was clipped by 8 bases and J by 1 base, with 19 bases between them. CDR3 size: 16 residues.

This clonotype was detected only a few times. The chain combines TRBV7-9 with TRBJ2-4, with D uncertain. Looked up from germline, CDR1 is SEHNR and CDR2 is FQNEAQ (reference sequence). V lost 5 bases, J lost 13 bases, and 15 bases lay in between. The CDR3 is 12 amino acids. For the CDR3, the DNA is TGTGCCAGCAGCCGATCCTCCGATGTGCAGTACTTC. Protein: CASSRSSDVQYF.

This rearrangement joins TRBV20-1 to TRBJ1-2; TRBD1 matches at 8 bases. V lost 4 bases to trimming and J lost 6 bases; unmatched junction nucleotides: 13. In germline, CDR1 is DFQATT, CDR2 SNEGSKA (reference sequence). The CDR3 consists of 15 residues. The CDR3 loop reads CSATGPRQGTDGYTF. CDR3 sequence (DNA): TGCAGTGCTACGGGTCCAAGACAGGGGACGGATGGCTACACCTTC.